Below, 18 T cell receptor beta chains from the same sample are listed, as sequenced in a study of blood T cell repertoires in COVID-19. This table comes from immunoSEQ multiplex PCR, and its TCRdb copy is limited to in-frame clones, with some not included. The sample comprises over 400,000 clones, 85% to 90% of which are singletons, and less than 9.5% rests with the top ten. Sequenced input: peripheral blood. These receptors were obtained from a woman between 50 and 59 years old with COVID-19, enrolled during active disease.

The chain carries TRBV11-2 and TRBJ2-3; 7 bases match TRBD1. V was clipped by 5 bases and J by 2 bases; unmatched bases: 10. Germline V gene lookup returns CDR1 SGHAT and CDR2 FQNNGV. This CDR3 comprises 16 residues. The CDR3 protein is CASSTGAVRNTDTQYF. DNA of the CDR3: TGTGCCAGCAGCACAGGGGCAGTCCGTAACACAGATACGCAGTATTTT.

The chain couples TRBV10-3 to TRBJ1-1, with 9 bases identical to TRBD1. The V gene end was trimmed by 0 bases and the J gene end by 10 bases; junction bases not matched to a gene: 6. The CDR3 totals 14 residues. CDR1 is ENHRY and CDR2 is SYGVKD in the germline V gene. The CDR3 loop reads CAISESGQGTGAFF. The CDR3 DNA reads as TGTGCCATCAGTGAGTCGGGACAGGGTACCGGAGCTTTCTTT.

This chain joins TRBV13 and TRBJ1-3, with no clear D. The CDR3 runs to 15 residues. Germline V gives CDR1 PRHDT, CDR2 FYEKMQ (reference sequence). Trimming pared 1 base from V and 2 bases from J, leaving 9 bases between. CDR3 loop: CASSLEWRAGNTIYF. The CDR3 nucleotides read TGTGCCAGCAGCTTAGAGTGGCGGGCTGGAAACACCATATATTTT. The variable domain in full, with the rest retrieved from reference TRBV13 and TRBJ1-3, is AAGVIQSPRHLIKEKRETATLKCYPIPRHDTVYWYQQGPGQDPQFLISFYEKMQSDKGSIPDRFSAQQFSDYHSELNMSSLELGDSALYFCASSLEWRAGNTIYFGEGSWLTVV.

The chain couples TRBV30 to TRBJ1-3; D unclear. Germline values: CDR1 GTSNPN, CDR2 SVGIG (reference sequence). The CDR3 runs to 15 residues. V lost 2 bases to trimming and J lost 7 bases, with 18 bases between them. CDR3 sequence reads: CAWSNEGLGRNTIYF. CDR3 nucleotides: TGTGCCTGGAGTAATGAGGGTTTGGGTAGGAACACCATATATTTT.

V gene TRBV3-1 (or the pseudogene TRBV3-2) combines with J gene TRBJ1-2; no definite D call. Trimming took 1 base from V and 8 from J, leaving 5 bases between them. CDR1 LGHDT and CDR2 YNNKEL come from the germline V gene (reference sequence). The CDR3 loop spans 11 amino acids. Here the CDR3 reads CASSQGQGYTF. The CDR3 nucleotides are TGTGCCAGCAGCCAAGGGCAAGGCTACACCTTC.

This clone was detected only once. This chain uses TRBV9 with TRBJ2-1; a possible D gene is TRBD1 (6 bases). This CDR3 spans 13 amino acids. The germline V gene has CDR1 SGDLS and CDR2 YYNGEE. V shed 4 bases and J shed 9 bases, with 14 bases lying between them. The CDR3 DNA sequence: TGTGCCAGCAGCACCACACAGGGTAGTGAGCAGTTCTTC. This translates into CASSTTQGSEQFF.

The rearrangement joins TRBV14 to TRBJ2-5; D not certain. The ends were cut back, 10 bases at V and 5 bases at J, with 11 bases in the middle. This CDR3 contains 11 residues. Germline CDR1 is SGHDN and CDR2 is FVKESK. The DNA for the CDR3 is TGTGCCACCGCGGTCGGGGAGACCCAGTACTTC. Its translation is CATAVGETQYF.

This chain links TRBV11-3 with TRBJ2-1; 9 bases are a match to TRBD2. Trimming took 5 bases from V and 4 from J; bases not matched to a gene: 9. Germline CDR1 SGHNT, CDR2 YENEEA. This CDR3 spans 16 amino acids. CDR3 sequence: CASSPWAGGRYNEQFF. As DNA, the CDR3 is TGTGCCAGCAGCCCGTGGGCGGGGGGGAGGTACAATGAGCAGTTCTTC.

The chain couples TRBV11-2 to TRBJ1-3; 10 positions match TRBD1. Trimming cost V 3 bases and J 7 bases; bases outside gene matches: 6. In germline, CDR1 is SGHAT, CDR2 FQNNGV. CDR3 length equals 15 residues. The CDR3 sequence is CASSLVGQGRNTIYF. The DNA of the CDR3 is TGTGCCAGCAGCTTGGTGGGACAGGGGCGGAACACCATATATTTT.

The chain joins TRBV6-5 to TRBJ2-2; D is unresolved. Germline V gene sequence: CDR1 MNHEY, CDR2 SVGAGI. Trimming took off 4 bases at V and 7 bases at J, with 4 bases between the two ends. The CDR3 totals 11 residues. The CDR3 loop is CASSSGGELFF. The CDR3 coding sequence is TGTGCCAGCAGTTCCGGCGGGGAGCTGTTTTTT.

This chain links TRBV4-2 with TRBJ2-3, with 10 bases identical to TRBD2. This CDR3 has 16 amino acids. Germline-derived CDR1 and CDR2 are LGHNA and YNFKEQ. J gave up 5 bases and V 2 bases, and 7 bases lay outside the gene matches. As DNA, the CDR3 is TGTGCCAGCAGCCAAACTAGCGGGGCTGGGGGAGATACGCAGTATTTT. It encodes CASSQTSGAGGDTQYF.

The chain couples TRBV5-6 to TRBJ1-1; D may be TRBD1 (5 bases). CDR1 is SGHDT and CDR2 is YYEEEE in the germline V gene. The CDR3 contains 14 residues. Deletions cut 9 bases from V and 5 bases from J, with 20 bases between. CDR3 in amino acids: CATRGNNVHTEAFF. The CDR3 DNA reads as TGTGCCACCCGGGGGAACAACGTCCATACTGAAGCTTTCTTT.

V is TRBV28 and J is TRBJ1-5; 11 bases are shared with TRBD1. The junction had 4 bases not matched to a gene; V was cut back by 5 bases and J by 7 bases. There are 14 residues in the CDR3. Germline-derived CDR1 and CDR2 are MDHEN and SYDVKM. The CDR3 DNA reads as TGTGCCAGCAGTAGGGGACAGGGGGTCCAGCCCCAGCATTTT. This gives the protein CASSRGQGVQPQHF.

The chain is built from TRBV2 and TRBJ2-1; TRBD2 matches at 12 bases. J gave up 5 bases and V 6 bases, and 5 bases lay outside the gene matches. Germline-derived CDR1 and CDR2 are SNHLY and FYNNEI. This CDR3 is 15 amino acids long. The CDR3: CASSPLAGGDNEQFF. DNA for the CDR3: TGTGCCAGCAGCCCACTAGCGGGGGGAGACAATGAGCAGTTCTTC.

V usage is TRBV29-1 and J usage is TRBJ1-2; D possibly corresponds to TRBD1 (5 bases). Per germline, CDR1 SQVTM and CDR2 ANQGSEA. The CDR3 runs 14 residues. The germline V and J ends were trimmed by 0 bases and 7 bases, with 15 bases remaining between them. For the CDR3, the DNA is TGCAGCGTTGAAGATTCCCAGGGTTATGGTGGCTACACCTTC. Its translation is CSVEDSQGYGGYTF.

V is TRBV14 and J is TRBJ1-1; D uncertain. The CDR3 extends over 12 amino acids. Between the trimmed V and J ends, which lost 2 bases and 7 bases, there was a span of 8 bases. Germline V CDR1 and CDR2: SGHDN, FVKESK. The CDR3 nucleotides read TGTGCCAGCAGCCAATGGAGAAGTGAAGCTTTCTTT. Translated: CASSQWRSEAFF.

This chain joins TRBV24-1 and TRBJ2-5; weak D call: TRBD2 (5 bases). Per the germline V gene, CDR1 is KGHDR and CDR2 is SFDVKD. The V end lost 5 bases, the J end lost 0 bases, and 6 bases lay between the germline ends. The CDR3 sequence is 13 residues long. The chain's CDR3 is CATSVAYQETQYF. The CDR3 bases are TGTGCCACCAGTGTAGCGTACCAAGAGACCCAGTACTTC.

The gene calls are TRBV5-1 and TRBJ1-4, with a tentative D call TRBD1 (5 bases). The germline gives CDR1 SGHRS, CDR2 YFSETQ. V lost 2 bases and J 8 bases, leaving 10 bases between the germline ends. The CDR3 totals 13 residues. The CDR3 nucleotides read TGCGCCAGCAGCTTTTTGGAGGGGGAAAAACTGTTTTTT. This gives the protein CASSFLEGEKLFF.